The T cell receptor (beta chain) under discussion was sequenced for a study of shared clonotypes between healthy human individuals. Study-level results: Memory subsets generally showed lower estimated richness than naive subsets. Deeper or shallower sequencing was expected to change how clonotypes are shared among donors. Large depth notwithstanding, sorted-subset sequencing proved incomplete by rarefaction.

Ten or more counts support this clone. Its target is not known. Data came from immunoSEQ multiplex PCR; TCRdb stores just in-frame clones and leaves some out. The sample lists 1 million to 1.3 million clones, 70% to 80% occurring once. The sequence was collected from a man aged 18 to 29 in good health. Some clones in this sample may be carry-over from other donors' samples. The sample consisted of memory CD4+ T cells from PBMCs. Sample subset: CD45RA-negative fraction.

The DNA for the CDR3 is TGTGCCAGCAGTTTAGGGCGTCTCTCTGGGGCCAACGTCCTGACTTTC. Encoded protein: CASSLGRLSGANVLTF. The chain uses TRBV27 and TRBJ2-6; D uncertain. Germline CDR1 MNHEY, CDR2 SMNVEV (reference sequence). The germline V and J ends were trimmed by 2 bases and 0 bases, with 8 bases remaining between them. This CDR3 spans 16 amino acids.